These 32 T cell receptor beta chains were all obtained from the same sample, sequenced in a study of response to subunit inactivated influenza vaccine. TCRdb analysed the RT-PCR reads with MiXCR anew, one entry per CDR3 protein. The sample yields a few hundred thousand distinct CDR3 sequences, approximately 20% seen once. The material sequenced was PBMCs from blood, taken around 22 months after vaccination. These receptors were collected from a man between 50 and 69 years old who received an inactivated influenza vaccine.

CDR3 region: CASSLSRQGWGGYTF. CDR3 in DNA: TGTGCCAGCAGTCTCTCCCGACAGGGTTGGGGTGGCTACACCTTC. The chain carries TRBV28 and TRBJ1-2; 7 nucleotides align to TRBD1. This CDR3 has 15 residues. The germline CDR1 and CDR2 sequences are MDHEN and SYDVKM. V dropped 5 bases and J dropped 7; count of bases not matched to a gene: 13.

Comments on this clonotype: The junction shows a germline mismatch at one end, possibly a read error. The genes are TRBV4-1 and TRBJ1-1; D not certain. Germline V gives CDR1 MGHRA, CDR2 YSYEKL. This CDR3 is built from 14 residues. The CDR3 reads CASSQVGMNSEAFF. The CDR3 DNA follows: TGCGCCAGCAGCCAAGTCGGAATGAACTCTGAAGCTTTCTTT.

This clonotype was counted many times. V and J are TRBV4-1 and TRBJ1-3, with D maybe TRBD1 (6 bases). Trimming took off 1 base at V and 0 bases at J, with 16 bases between the two ends. The germline CDR1 and CDR2 sequences are MGHRA and YSYEKL. CDR3 size: 18 residues. Here the CDR3 reads CASSQGTVRSSSGNTIYF. CDR3 coding DNA: TGCGCCAGCAGCCAAGGGACAGTTCGCTCGAGCTCTGGAAACACCATATATTTT.

This clonotype was counted many times. This chain connects TRBV5-6 to TRBJ2-1; D perhaps matches TRBD2 (6 bases). Germline lookup yields CDR1 SGHDT and CDR2 YYEEEE. This CDR3 spans 15 amino acids. Trimming took 4 bases from V and 6 from J, leaving 17 bases between them. In DNA, the CDR3 is TGTGCCAGCAGCATGGGACTCCGGAGGCCCAATGAGCAGTTCTTC. The encoded protein is CASSMGLRRPNEQFF.

This rearrangement joins TRBV25-1 to TRBJ2-5; 10 bases map to TRBD1. The CDR3 runs 15 residues. Per germline, CDR1 MGHDK and CDR2 SYGVNS. V shed 5 bases, J shed 3 bases, and the junction held 6 bases outside the gene matches. CDR3 DNA sequence: TGTGCCAGCAGTCCGACAGGGGGCAGGAAAGAGACCCAGTACTTC. Its protein product is CASSPTGGRKETQYF.

The J gene is TRBJ2-1, the V gene TRBV29-1; 7 bases are shared with TRBD2. The CDR3 has 14 residues. Germline V lookup: CDR1 SQVTM, CDR2 ANQGSEA. V trimming: 5 bases; J trimming: 10 bases; junction bases outside the gene matches: 14. The CDR3 DNA reads TGCAGCGTTCTTAACCGAAGGACTAGTGGGGAGCAGTTCTTC. It codes for CSVLNRRTSGEQFF.

The gene calls are TRBV20-1 and TRBJ2-7; D remains unclear. The germline gives CDR1 DFQATT, CDR2 SNEGSKA (reference sequence). V was trimmed by 1 base and J by 2 bases, leaving 12 bases between them. This CDR3 comprises 14 residues. The CDR3 DNA is TGCAGTGCTAGAGTGGTAGGACGGACCTACGAGCAGTACTTC. This gives the protein CSARVVGRTYEQYF.

This clonotype has a single count. The rearrangement links TRBV28 to TRBJ2-7; 9 bases are a match to TRBD1. This CDR3 comprises 15 residues. V was clipped by 6 bases and J by 1 base; unmatched bases: 7. CDR1 MDHEN and CDR2 SYDVKM come from the germline V gene. This CDR3 reads CASSTGQGVSYEQYF. CDR3 sequence (DNA): TGTGCCAGCAGCACGGGACAGGGAGTTTCCTACGAGCAGTACTTC.

CDR3 nucleotide sequence: TGTGCCAGTACCCCAACCGGGACAGGGCTGCGGAAACTGTTTTTT. It encodes CASTPTGTGLRKLFF. V usage is TRBV28 and J usage is TRBJ1-4, with 9 bases lining up with TRBD1. CDR1 is MDHEN and CDR2 is SYDVKM in the germline V gene. The trim removed 9 bases at V and 11 bases at J, leaving 16 bases unmatched. The CDR3 runs 15 residues.

The rearrangement uses TRBV20-1 and TRBJ2-7; D is possibly TRBD2 (6 bases). CDR3 size: 12 residues. Germline lookup yields CDR1 DFQATT and CDR2 SNEGSKA (reference sequence). Deletions cut 7 bases from V and 7 bases from J, with 17 bases between. The CDR3 sequence: CSGSGVDGEQYF. The CDR3 DNA follows: TGCAGTGGGTCGGGAGTGGACGGTGAGCAGTACTTC.

This clonotype has more than one count but fewer than ten. J is TRBJ1-5 and V is TRBV27; possibly TRBD1 for D (5 bases). V shed 0 bases and J shed 1 base, with 7 bases lying between them. This CDR3 comprises 15 residues. Germline V gene sequence: CDR1 MNHEY, CDR2 SMNVEV (reference sequence). DNA for the CDR3: TGTGCCAGCAGTTTATCGCACAGGAGCAATCAGCCCCAGCATTTT. Translated, it gives CASSLSHRSNQPQHF.

This clonotype has a count of ten or more. This chain links TRBV12-3 or TRBV12-4 with TRBJ1-6; TRBD1 matches at 10 bases. J gave up 6 bases and V 6 bases, and 8 bases lay outside the gene matches. This CDR3 has 16 residues. In DNA form, the CDR3 reads TGTGCCAGCAGAGAGACGGGACAGGGGTTTAATTCACCCCTCCACTTT. Its protein product is CASRETGQGFNSPLHF.

This chain links TRBV20-1 with TRBJ2-3; TRBD2 might be the D (5 bases). Germline CDR1 is DFQATT and CDR2 is SNEGSKA (reference sequence). V shed 3 bases and J shed 0 bases, with 10 bases lying between them. The CDR3 length is 14 residues. CDR3 residues: CSARDFSSTDTQYF. The CDR3 coding sequence is TGCAGTGCTAGGGACTTCTCTAGCACAGATACGCAGTATTTT.

There are a few counts of this clonotype. The genes are TRBV20-1 and TRBJ1-6; a weak D match, TRBD1 (6 bases). CDR1 is DFQATT and CDR2 is SNEGSKA in the germline V gene (reference sequence). CDR3 length: 14 residues. V lost 3 bases, J lost 8 bases, and 14 bases lay in between. CDR3: CSARNQGWDSPLHF. CDR3 DNA sequence: TGCAGTGCTAGGAATCAGGGGTGGGATTCACCCCTCCACTTT.

This clonotype was counted a few times. The chain has TRBV9 and TRBJ2-3, with D unresolved. Germline CDR1 and CDR2: SGDLS and YYNGEE. The CDR3 has 15 amino acids. V dropped 0 bases and J dropped 2 bases, with 10 bases sitting between them. The CDR3: CASSVGDGNTDTQYF. The CDR3 region has the DNA TGTGCCAGCAGCGTAGGAGATGGGAACACAGATACGCAGTATTTT. Based on the CDR3 plus reference TRBV9 and TRBJ2-3, the full variable domain is DSGVTQTPKHLITATGQRVTLRCSPRSGDLSVYWYQQSLDQGLQFLIQYYNGEERAKGNILERFSAQQFPDLHSELNLSSLELGDSALYFCASSVGDGNTDTQYFGPGTRLTVL.

This clonotype was seen a few times. The chain is built from TRBV7-9 and TRBJ2-3, with D unclear. Trimming removed 3 bases at V and 3 bases at J, with 10 bases between. Germline CDR1 SEHNR, CDR2 FQNEAQ (reference sequence). The CDR3 runs 14 residues. The CDR3 DNA reads TGTGCCAGCAGCTTTCTCTTGCGGACAGATACGCAGTATTTT. Its translation is CASSFLLRTDTQYF.

The rearrangement joins TRBV7-9 to TRBJ2-5, with TRBD2 identical over 12 bases. The CDR3 totals 15 residues. Germline CDR1 is SEHNR and CDR2 is FQNEAQ (reference sequence). V dropped 5 bases and J dropped 2; count of bases not matched to a gene: 3. The CDR3 DNA is TGTGCCAGCAGCATAGGACTAGCGGGGCAAGAGACCCAGTACTTC. Encoded protein: CASSIGLAGQETQYF.

The chain has TRBV20-1 and TRBJ1-5; 7 bases align to TRBD1. The CDR3 covers 12 residues. CDR1 and CDR2 (germline): DFQATT, SNEGSKA (reference sequence). V trimming: 5 bases; J trimming: 5 bases; junction bases outside the gene matches: 3. CDR3 bases: TGCAGTGCTCGTAGGGGGCATCAGCCCCAGCATTTT. Protein sequence: CSARRGHQPQHF.

This chain connects TRBV28 to TRBJ2-3, with TRBD2 identical over 9 bases. Germline loops: CDR1 MDHEN, CDR2 SYDVKM. V trimming: 2 bases; J trimming: 0 bases; junction bases outside the gene matches: 21. The CDR3 is made up of 22 amino acids. The CDR3 DNA reads TGTGCCAGCAGTTTACCCCCCGCGCTCCACCTGCTAGCGGGGAAAAGCACAGATACGCAGTATTTT. Protein sequence: CASSLPPALHLLAGKSTDTQYF. The whole variable domain, remainder taken from reference TRBV28 and TRBJ2-3, is DVKVTQSSRYLVKRTGEKVFLECVQDMDHENMFWYRQDPGLGLRLIYFSYDVKMKEKGDIPEGYSVSREKKERFSLILESASTNQTSMYLCASSLPPALHLLAGKSTDTQYFGPGTRLTVL.

This clonotype has a handful of counts. V and J are TRBV2 and TRBJ1-2; 8 bases fit TRBD1. Looked up from germline, CDR1 is SNHLY and CDR2 is FYNNEI. J gave up 4 bases and V 4 bases, and 5 bases lay outside the gene matches. This CDR3 comprises 14 residues. CDR3 bases: TGTGCCAGCAGTGCACGGACAGGGAGCTATGGCTACACCTTC. Translating gives CASSARTGSYGYTF. The variable domain in full, completed from reference TRBV2 and TRBJ1-2, reads EPEVTQTPSHQVTQMGQEVILRCVPISNHLYFYWYRQILGQKVEFLVSFYNNEISEKSEIFDDQFSVERPDGSNFTLKIRSTKLEDSAMYFCASSARTGSYGYTFGSGTRLTVV.

This clonotype was recorded at least ten times. The gene calls are TRBV20-1 and TRBJ2-7, with no clear D. The CDR3 length is 14 residues. Between the trimmed V and J ends, which lost 0 bases and 2 bases, there was a span of 11 bases. CDR1 DFQATT and CDR2 SNEGSKA come from the germline V gene (reference sequence). This CDR3 reads CSARDKTITYEQYF. Here the CDR3 DNA reads TGCAGTGCTAGAGATAAAACGATTACCTACGAGCAGTACTTC.

The V and J genes are TRBV6-2 or TRBV6-3 and TRBJ2-1, with no clear D. Germline CDR1 is MNHEY and CDR2 is SVGEGT. CDR3 size: 16 residues. V dropped 0 bases and J dropped 1 base, with 10 bases sitting between them. CDR3 nucleotides: TGTGCCAGCAGTTACTCGCGGCAGCGATCCTACAATGAGCAGTTCTTC. It is translated as CASSYSRQRSYNEQFF.

This clonotype appeared a few times. The chain links TRBV6-1 to TRBJ1-5; possibly TRBD1 for D (5 bases). Germline-derived CDR1 and CDR2 are MNHNS and SASEGT. CDR3 length: 13 residues. Between the trimmed V and J ends, which lost 5 bases and 6 bases, there was a span of 11 bases. CDR3 bases: TGTGCCAGCAGTCGGGCAGGGATTCAGCCCCAGCATTTT. Translating gives CASSRAGIQPQHF.

This clonotype has a handful of counts. The V gene is TRBV6-1, the J gene TRBJ2-7; 8 nucleotides agree with TRBD1. The CDR3 covers 16 residues. Germline V CDR1 and CDR2: MNHNS, SASEGT. V was clipped by 5 bases and J by 3 bases; unmatched bases: 12. CDR3 DNA: TGTGCCAGCAGTCAGCGCAACAGGGGGTTTGACTACGAGCAGTACTTC. The encoded protein is CASSQRNRGFDYEQYF.

This sequence joins TRBV7-6 and TRBJ2-2; 14 nucleotides agree with TRBD2. Losses at the gene ends were 5 bases for V and 5 bases for J; bases not matched to a gene: 10. Germline V gene data show CDR1 as SGHVS and CDR2 as FNYEAQ. CDR3 size: 18 residues. CDR3 residues: CASSPMTSGRAGTGELFF. In nucleotides, the CDR3 is TGTGCCAGCAGCCCTATGACTAGCGGGAGGGCAGGAACCGGGGAGCTGTTTTTT.

The gene calls are TRBV10-2 and TRBJ2-3; a possible D gene is TRBD2 (7 bases). Trimming stripped 6 bases from V and 0 bases from J, with 19 bases between. From germline, CDR1 is WSHSY and CDR2 SAAADI. The CDR3 spans 17 residues. The CDR3 spells CASRRGGSRTSTDTQYF. Here the CDR3 DNA reads TGCGCCAGCAGGAGGGGGGGCTCCCGCACTAGCACAGATACGCAGTATTTT.

The V and J genes are TRBV10-3 and TRBJ2-7, with a tentative D call TRBD1 (5 bases). Trimming shortened V by 10 bases and J by 0 bases, and 19 bases separated the two germline ends. Looked up from germline, CDR1 is ENHRY and CDR2 is SYGVKD. The CDR3 loop spans 15 amino acids. The CDR3 protein is CATLTRDINSYEQYF. CDR3 nucleotides: TGTGCCACCCTGACCAGGGATATCAACTCCTACGAGCAGTACTTC.

The genes are TRBV3-1 and TRBJ1-1; a weak D match, TRBD1 (5 bases). Germline assignment: CDR1 LGHDT and CDR2 YNNKEL (reference sequence). V lost 3 bases and J lost 10, with 21 bases in between. The CDR3 runs to 15 residues. The DNA for the CDR3 is TGTGCCAGCAGCCAGGCGGAGAGTCCTCAGAGGGGAGCTTTCTTT. This gives the protein CASSQAESPQRGAFF.

V usage is TRBV20-1 and J usage is TRBJ1-2; TRBD1 is a possible D gene (5 bases). The CDR3 length is 17 residues. Germline V lookup: CDR1 DFQATT, CDR2 SNEGSKA (reference sequence). V was pared by 0 bases and J by 6 bases, with 23 bases between. The CDR3 DNA is TGCAGTGCTAGAGATCCCAGCGGCTCTGGCAGGGAGCATGGCTACACCTTC. This gives the protein CSARDPSGSGREHGYTF.

The chain uses TRBV6-5 and TRBJ2-3; tentative D call: TRBD2 (6 bases). V gave up 1 base and J gave up 4 bases, with 6 bases separating them. CDR1 and CDR2 (germline): MNHEY, SVGAGI. The CDR3 extends over 13 amino acids. CDR3 loop: CASSYWRADTQYF. In DNA form, the CDR3 reads TGTGCCAGCAGTTACTGGAGGGCAGATACGCAGTATTTT.

The chain recombines TRBV6-2 or TRBV6-3 with TRBJ2-7, with D perhaps matching TRBD1 (6 bases). V lost 6 bases to trimming and J lost 6 bases, with 12 bases between them. The CDR3 totals 12 residues. From germline, CDR1 is MNHEY and CDR2 SVGEGT. CDR3 DNA: TGTGCCAGCAGCACCTCCAGGGGCGAGCAGTACTTC. Amino acids: CASSTSRGEQYF.

This clonotype appeared a single time. The V call is TRBV10-3, the J call TRBJ2-2; tentative D call: TRBD2 (5 bases). V was pared by 2 bases and J by 2 bases, with 6 bases between. Germline CDR1 ENHRY, CDR2 SYGVKD. There are 14 residues in the CDR3. The CDR3 protein is CAISERTNTGELFF. The CDR3 DNA follows: TGTGCCATCAGTGAGCGGACTAACACCGGGGAGCTGTTTTTT.